This T cell receptor (beta chain) was documented in a study of blood T cell repertoires in COVID-19 (dated by TCRdb to about 2020). The study in broad terms: Samples from collaborators originated in the United States, Italy and Spain and spanned both the acute and convalescent phases of COVID-19. The repertoires were released in a freely available public database meant as a resource for research on the immune response to SARS-CoV-2. The dataset comprised deeply sampled blood TCRbeta repertoires from subjects exposed to, actively infected with, or recovered from COVID-19. Where available, HLA class I and class II types were taken from metadata supplied by the sample provider and were not determined by assay-based typing. The prospective study material was composed of cDNA or gDNA derived from T cells, B-cell-depleted T cells, or PBMCs. Nearly every sample came with metadata listing a de-identified subject ID, COVID-19 status, age in years and sex. Samples came from the ongoing ImmuneRACE study (first 160 participants) plus 1,254 subjects from 6 global collaborators.

The immunoSEQ Assay, a bias-controlled multiplex PCR, was used to amplify TCRbeta CDR3 regions from genomic DNA. As for the original processing: The number of nucleated cells in each sample was estimated by amplification of reference gene primers within the assay. To quantify the absolute abundance of each unique TCRbeta CDR3 rearrangement, sequence reads were collapsed and filtered. Productive Simpson clonality was computed per sample as the square root of Simpson's diversity index over productive rearrangements. What TCRdb holds here is the immuneACCESS table cut down to in-frame rearrangements. Part of the clones is not present; checked against another copy, under half of the missing clones reflect an unresolved V gene, and the others are unexplained. The V and J calls and clone size were taken over from that table, and D and trimming were inferred from the DNA. The sample records about 100,000 clones, roughly 90% of which are singletons. Together, the top ten hold approximately 5.1% of the sample.

About this clone itself: The clone's antigen remains unknown. Within one base of it there is no much larger clone, and no base qualities were kept.

The germline V gene supplies CDR1 MDHEN and CDR2 SYDVKM. The CDR3 runs 11 residues from the cysteine to the phenylalanine. The DNA shown is the 33-base CDR3, in frame from base 1. V lost 6 bases and J lost 9 bases; the stretch between them is 9 bases long. Here is what the overall study found, with its caveats: How much clinical and demographic metadata was included differed by source and by participant, and the metadata was provided uncurated.

Whole blood was collected in K2EDTA tubes by collaborating institutions according to the institutions' own protocols. For TCRbeta analysis, collaborator samples were shipped as frozen whole blood, as isolated PBMCs, or as DNA extracted from either sample type. Sequenced material: peripheral blood. The sequence was obtained from a man between 65 and 85 years old with acute or convalescent COVID-19. The chain is assembled from TRBV28 and TRBJ2-1; tentative D gene TRBD2, with 6 bases matching. The DNA sequence reads TGTGCCAGCAGAACTAGCTCTGAGCAGTTCTTC. Translated, it gives CASRTSSEQFF.